These T cell receptor beta chains were read from a single sample in a study of PD-1 blockade in classical Hodgkin lymphoma. The table came from immunoSEQ multiplex PCR; TCRdb's copy has only in-frame clones and leaves some out. The sample has tens of thousands of clones; around 89% are singletons. The input for sequencing was peripheral blood mononuclear cells (PBMCs), taken at baseline. The receptors were gathered from a human donor with classical Hodgkin lymphoma. Each CDR3 is given with its conserved first and last residue. D genes are given only for firm matches. Rows give clone size only sometimes, using once, few, many, or a class for an expanded clone.

>TRBJ1-1|TRBV27|.|.
TGTGCCAGCAGCCCGCTGGGCGACACTGAAGCTTTCTTT
CASSPLGDTEAFF
>TRBJ1-6|TRBV7-9|.|.
TGTGCCAGCAGCTTCGAAGGGATTTCGTATTCACCCCTCCACTTT
CASSFEGISYSPLHF
>TRBJ1-4|TRBV19|.|TRBD1
TGTGCCAGTAGTACTCCCGGGACAGGCGGCGAAAAACTGTTTTTT
CASSTPGTGGEKLFF
>TRBJ2-5|TRBV6-1|.|TRBD1
TGTGCCAGCAGTGAAGGAGGGGGCGGTTTTCAAGAGACCCAGTACTTC
CASSEGGGGFQETQYF
>TRBJ1-1|TRBV15|.|TRBD1
TGTGCCACCAGCTCTCAGGGGGCGCGTGGAACTGAAGCTTTCTTT
CATSSQGARGTEAFF
>TRBJ2-5|TRBV7-9|.|.
TGTGCCAGCAGCCCAAACCTTCTAGGGGGAGAGACCCAGTACTTC
CASSPNLLGGETQYF
>TRBJ1-5|TRBV9|.|.
TGTGCCAGCAGCGTAGGCCCGGGACACCCGCTGGGGAGCAATCAGCCCCAGCATTTT
CASSVGPGHPLGSNQPQHF
>TRBJ2-5|TRBV9|once|TRBD2
TGTGCCAGCAGCGAGCGGGGGGGTGGAGAGACCCAGTACTTC
CASSERGGGETQYF
>TRBJ2-1|TRBV13|.|.
TGTGCCAGCAGCCCCTCGTCGGTGGCCCCCTACAATGAGCAGTTCTTC
CASSPSSVAPYNEQFF
>TRBJ2-1|TRBV10-1|.|.
TGCGCCAGCAGTCCCCTTTCAGCCTCAAAAACTTTCAATGAGCAGTTCTTC
CASSPLSASKTFNEQFF
>TRBJ1-5|TRBV4-1|.|.
TGCGCCAGCAGCCGGCGCGGGGTACCGAAGGGGCCCCAGCATTTT
CASSRRGVPKGPQHF
>TRBJ2-2|TRBV2|.|.
TGTGCCAGCATCGGGGACTTGAACACCGGGGAGCTGTTTTTT
CASIGDLNTGELFF
>TRBJ2-5|TRBV7-9|.|.
TGTGCCAGCAGCCGCATCTTAGAAAGTGTGACCCAGTACTTC
CASSRILESVTQYF
>TRBJ1-1|TRBV5-1|.|.
TGCGCCAGCGGCGGGGCCACTGAAGCTTTCTTT
CASGGATEAFF
>TRBJ2-7|TRBV19|.|.
TGTGCCAGTAGTATTGCCGGGATAACCTACGAGCAGTACTTC
CASSIAGITYEQYF
>TRBJ1-4|TRBV27|.|.
TGTGCCAGCAGTTTAAAGGCAGCAACTAATGAAAAACTGTTTTTT
CASSLKAATNEKLFF
>TRBJ2-1|TRBV2|.|.
TGTGCCAGCAGTGAAGTGGACCATGAGCAGTTCTTC
CASSEVDHEQFF
>TRBJ2-1|TRBV7-9|.|.
TGTGCCAGCAGCTCTCCAGCGGGGCCTCAGGGGTACAATGAGCAGTTCTTC
CASSSPAGPQGYNEQFF
>TRBJ2-1|TRBV4-1|once|TRBD1
TGCGCCAGCAGCCAAGGGACAGGGCCGACCAATGAGCAGTTCTTC
CASSQGTGPTNEQFF
>TRBJ1-2|TRBV4-1|once|.
TGCGCCAGCAGCCAAGGGGTCAGCGACTATGGCTACACCTTC
CASSQGVSDYGYTF
>TRBJ2-5|TRBV7-9|.|TRBD1
TGTGCCAGCAGCGGCACCGGGACAGGGGAGGGAAAGACCCAGTACTTC
CASSGTGTGEGKTQYF
>TRBJ2-1|TRBV10-3|.|TRBD2
TGTGCCTCGAATAGCGGGGGGGCAACTGAGCAGTTCTTC
CASNSGGATEQFF
>TRBJ1-1|TRBV5-1|.|.
TGCGCCAGCAGCCCACACTGGGGCGAGAACACTGAAGCTTTCTTT
CASSPHWGENTEAFF
>TRBJ2-1|TRBV27|.|.
TGTGCCAGCAGTTTGGGTTACAATGAGCAGTTCTTC
CASSLGYNEQFF
>TRBJ1-2|TRBV30|.|TRBD1
TGTGCCTGTCAGGGGGACCCCCTGAATGACTTTGGCTACACCTTC
CACQGDPLNDFGYTF
>TRBJ2-3|TRBV7-2|.|TRBD2
TGTGCCAGCAGCCCTAGCGGGATTTGGGGGCAGTATTTT
CASSPSGIWGQYF
>TRBJ1-2|TRBV5-1|.|.
TGCGCCAGCAGCCCCGAGCCAGCCTCGGGTGGCTACACCTTC
CASSPEPASGGYTF
>TRBJ1-1|TRBV5-1|.|.
TGCGCCAGCAGCTTGGACGGACGTTGGGGCACTGAAGCTTTCTTT
CASSLDGRWGTEAFF